Listed below are T cell receptor beta chains from one sample, sequenced in a study of naive and memory T cell subsets. TCRdb re-analysed the UMI-ligation and nested PCR reads in MiXCR, keeping a single row per CDR3 protein. The sample holds approximately 21,000 distinct CDR3 sequences, approximately 10% seen once. Sequencing was done on a sample of central memory CD8+ T cells from blood. These receptors were taken from a human donor in good health. The CDR3 runs from the conserved cysteine through the conserved F or W. The D gene is left open where the match is weak. Part of the rows lack a size; the others show once, few, many or a class for expanded clones.

>-|TRBJ1-5|few|TRBV6-6
TGTGCCAGCAGCCTACGCGGGGACCTGAAGGGCAATCAGCCCCAGCATTTT
CASSLRGDLKGNQPQHF
>-|TRBJ1-2|medium-sized|TRBV20-1
TGCAGTGCTAGAGATCAGGTCAGGGGCTATGGCTACACCTTC
CSARDQVRGYGYTF
>-|TRBJ2-7|many|TRBV29-1
TGCAGCGTTTACTCCGGGACGCGGGCGAGGGAGCAGTACTTC
CSVYSGTRAREQYF
>-|TRBJ1-3|few|TRBV14
TGTGCCAGCAGCCAAGTCCTGAGCGGCTCTGGAAACACCATATATTTT
CASSQVLSGSGNTIYF
>-|TRBJ2-3|-|TRBV5-1
TGCGCCAGCAGCAGGAGTTGGGCAGATACGCAGTATTTT
CASSRSWADTQYF
>TRBD2|TRBJ2-7|-|TRBV12-3/TRBV12-4
TGTGCCAGCAGCCGTCCAGAGGGAGGGTCCTACGAGCAGTACTTC
CASSRPEGGSYEQYF
>TRBD1|TRBJ2-4|few|TRBV12-3/TRBV12-4
TGTGCCAGCACGACAGGGCGGGCCAAAAACATTCAGTACTTC
CASTTGRAKNIQYF
>-|TRBJ2-1|-|TRBV2
TGTGCCAGCAGTGAATGGGGGAATGAGCAGTTCTTC
CASSEWGNEQFF
>TRBD2|TRBJ2-2|many|TRBV6-4
TGTGCCAGCAGTGACTCTGCGGGAGGGAACACCGGGGAGCTGTTTTTT
CASSDSAGGNTGELFF
>TRBD1|TRBJ2-7|few|TRBV7-9
TGTGCCAGCAGCGCCCGGGACAGGGACTACGAGCAGTACTTC
CASSARDRDYEQYF
>-|TRBJ1-5|-|TRBV25-1
TGTGCCAGCAGTGACCAGGGGCCTAATCAGCCCCAGCATTTT
CASSDQGPNQPQHF
>TRBD1|TRBJ1-5|many|TRBV25-1
TGTGCCAGCAGTGGAGGACAGGGGACTAGCGCTCAGCCCCAGCATTTT
CASSGGQGTSAQPQHF
>TRBD2|TRBJ2-5|few|TRBV7-8
TGTGCCAGCAGCGGACGACTAGCGGGAGAACAAGAGACCCAGTACTTC
CASSGRLAGEQETQYF
>TRBD2|TRBJ2-7|few|TRBV27
TGTGCCAGCAGTTCCCTCACACTCGTGAAAAGCGGGAGGCTTCCCTACGAGCAGTACTTC
CASSSLTLVKSGRLPYEQYF
>TRBD2|TRBJ2-7|-|TRBV24-1
TGTGCCACCAGCCCTCACCGGACTGGCGGGAGCTACGAGCAGTACTTC
CATSPHRTGGSYEQYF
>TRBD2|TRBJ2-1|once|TRBV7-9
TGTGCCAGTACCGAGACTAGCGGGAGCTCCTACAATGAGCAGTTCTTC
CASTETSGSSYNEQFF
>TRBD2|TRBJ2-7|few|TRBV10-3
TGTGCCTCCGCTACACTAGCGCAACTTTACGAGCAGTACTTC
CASATLAQLYEQYF
>TRBD1|TRBJ2-1|-|TRBV13
TGTGCCAGCAGCGACAGGGGAGACTACAATGAGCAGTTCTTC
CASSDRGDYNEQFF
>-|TRBJ2-7|-|TRBV7-9
TGTGCCAGCAGCTCCTGGGACGGAGGGGAGCAGTACTTC
CASSSWDGGEQYF
>-|TRBJ1-1|few|TRBV9
TGTGCCAGCAGCGTAGTTGGGGGCTTGGCTGAAGCTTTCTTT
CASSVVGGLAEAFF
>TRBD2|TRBJ2-3|once|TRBV15
TGTGCCACCAGCAGAGGGACTAGCGGGAGGCCCACAGATACGCAGTATTTT
CATSRGTSGRPTDTQYF
>TRBD1|TRBJ2-7|many|TRBV4-3
TGCGCCAGCAGCCAAGACCGGGACAGGGGGTTTGAGCAGTACTTC
CASSQDRDRGFEQYF
>TRBD2|TRBJ2-1|many|TRBV27
TGTGCCAGCAGTTCGGACTGGGGGGGTGAGCAGTTCTTC
CASSSDWGGEQFF
>-|TRBJ2-1|few|TRBV4-2
TGTGCCAGCAGCCAAGATCGGGCGGGGAACACCCTGGAATTC
CASSQDRAGNTLEF
>TRBD2|TRBJ2-5|-|TRBV28
TGTGCCAGCAGTTCCCCCCGGACTAGCGGGAGGCAAGAGACCCAGTACTTC
CASSSPRTSGRQETQYF
>-|TRBJ2-1|many|TRBV12-3/TRBV12-4
TGTGCCAGCAGTTCCCCGCGGAAAAACAATGAGCAGTTCTTC
CASSSPRKNNEQFF
>-|TRBJ2-1|many|TRBV10-1
TGCGCCAGCAGTCGGGACTTAAGCTCCTACAATGAGCAGTTCTTC
CASSRDLSSYNEQFF
>-|TRBJ1-1|many|TRBV13
TGTGCCAGCAGCTTAGAAGCGCCGAACACTGAAGCTTTCTTT
CASSLEAPNTEAFF
>TRBD1|TRBJ2-2|many|TRBV10-3
TGTGCCATCAGGATAGGGACAGGGTCGAACACCGGGGAGCTGTTTTTT
CAIRIGTGSNTGELFF
>TRBD1|TRBJ2-7|-|TRBV20-1
TGCAGTACTAGTCCCCGGGACAGCCGTTTCGGGATCTTCGGCGAGCAGTACTTC
CSTSPRDSRFGIFGEQYF
>TRBD2|TRBJ2-3|many|TRBV9
TGTGCCAGCAGCGCCGAAGCGGGAGGGCCTCCAGATACGCAGTATTTT
CASSAEAGGPPDTQYF
>-|TRBJ2-3|-|TRBV9
TGTGCCAGCAGCGTAGGGGACCCAGATACGCAGTATTTT
CASSVGDPDTQYF
>-|TRBJ2-7|many|TRBV5-4
TGTGCCAGCAGCTTTTCGGGCCTAGACTCCTACGAGCAGTACTTC
CASSFSGLDSYEQYF
>TRBD1|TRBJ2-1|few|TRBV7-9
TGTGCCAGCAGCTTAGCGCTCCGACAGGGGGGTTCTCCCTACAATGAGCAGTTCTTC
CASSLALRQGGSPYNEQFF
>-|TRBJ1-2|-|TRBV5-6
TGTGCCAGCAGCCGGCGGCGAGGGCAGAACTATGGCTACACCTTC
CASSRRRGQNYGYTF
>-|TRBJ1-1|-|TRBV13
TGTGCCAGCAGCTCCGATACTGCGGGGCTCGGAGCTTTCTTT
CASSSDTAGLGAFF
>TRBD2|TRBJ2-7|few|TRBV28
TGTGCCAGCAGTCCCCGGAGGCGGGAGGTGAAGCAGTACTTC
CASSPRRREVKQYF
>TRBD2|TRBJ2-1|few|TRBV10-3
TGTGCCATCAGCTCGACTAGCGGGGTGAGCTCCTACAATGAGCAGTTCTTC
CAISSTSGVSSYNEQFF
>-|TRBJ1-2|-|TRBV20-1
TGCAGTGCTAACCACCCCGCAGGAGCCGACTATGGCTACACCTTC
CSANHPAGADYGYTF
>-|TRBJ2-7|many|TRBV4-1
TGCGCCAGCAGCCCCAACCCAGGGTCCAGCGAGCAGTACTTC
CASSPNPGSSEQYF
>-|TRBJ2-5|-|TRBV11-2
TGTGCCAGCAGCTTTCAGAATCAAGAGACCCAGTACTTC
CASSFQNQETQYF
>TRBD1|TRBJ2-7|-|TRBV20-1
TGCAGTGCTAACTCCCGGGACAGGGCCTCCTACGAGCAGTACTTC
CSANSRDRASYEQYF
>-|TRBJ1-2|-|TRBV12-3/TRBV12-4
TGTGCCAGCAGTCTGGGGGTAGGCTACACCTTC
CASSLGVGYTF
>TRBD1|TRBJ2-7|many|TRBV5-1
TGCGCCAGCAGCTTGGACAGGGGAACCTACGAGCAGTACTTC
CASSLDRGTYEQYF
>-|TRBJ2-2|few|TRBV28
TGTGCCAGCCAGGGCGCCCTCTCGAACACCGGGGAGCTGTTTTTT
CASQGALSNTGELFF
>-|TRBJ2-7|many|TRBV7-6
TGTGCCAGCAGCCAAAGGGGAGGGGGCGCGAGCTCCTACGAGCAGTACTTC
CASSQRGGGASSYEQYF
>TRBD2|TRBJ2-7|many|TRBV6-2/TRBV6-3
TGTGCCAGCAGGCTCATACTAGCGGGATTGGACGAGCAGTACTTC
CASRLILAGLDEQYF
>TRBD2|TRBJ2-2|-|TRBV29-1
TGCAGCGTTGAAATCCCGGGACTAGCGGGAGGTTGGACCGGGGAGCTGTTTTTT
CSVEIPGLAGGWTGELFF
>-|TRBJ2-3|many|TRBV28
TGTGCCAGCAGTTTATGGGATGGTAACAGGGGCACAGATACGCAGTATTTT
CASSLWDGNRGTDTQYF
>TRBD1|TRBJ1-2|few|TRBV25-1
TGTGCCAGCAGTGGAGACTTCCCAGGGGGCTATGGCTACACCTTC
CASSGDFPGGYGYTF
>-|TRBJ2-1|many|TRBV20-1
TGCAGTGCTACCGGCCAGTATTACAGTTACAATGAGCAGTTCTTC
CSATGQYYSYNEQFF
>-|TRBJ2-7|-|TRBV14
TGTGCCAGCAGCCTCGGGGCAGGGGACGAGCAGTACTTC
CASSLGAGDEQYF
>-|TRBJ2-2|many|TRBV6-5
TGTGCCAGCAGTTACGTCGGAACCGGGGAGCTGTTTTTT
CASSYVGTGELFF
>TRBD1|TRBJ1-1|few|TRBV5-8
TGTGCCAGCACCCTGGCGGTCTCCGGGACAGGGTCAGTGTACACTGAAGCTTTCTTT
CASTLAVSGTGSVYTEAFF
>TRBD1|TRBJ2-2|many|TRBV29-1
TGCAGCGTTCGGACAGGACCCGCCGGGGAGCTGTTTTTT
CSVRTGPAGELFF
>-|TRBJ2-1|few|TRBV4-1
TGCGCCAGCAGCCAAGAGCTAGGGGGATCCTACAATGAGCAGTTCTTC
CASSQELGGSYNEQFF
>-|TRBJ2-1|many|TRBV7-3
TGTGCCAGCAGCCCAAAACCGAGGGGGGACTACAATGAGCAGTTCTTC
CASSPKPRGDYNEQFF
>-|TRBJ2-5|few|TRBV20-1
TGCAGTGCTGAGCTTTGGATCGCGGGGAAGCAAGAGACCCAGTACTTC
CSAELWIAGKQETQYF
>-|TRBJ1-2|-|TRBV7-9
TGTGCCAGCAGCCACGATGTGGGGGAGTCTGGCTACACCTTC
CASSHDVGESGYTF
>-|TRBJ2-5|few|TRBV4-1
TGCGCCAGCAGCCAAGACCCCGGACCGGAGACCCAGTACTTC
CASSQDPGPETQYF